This TCR beta chain was obtained from a study of T cells in Graves' hyperthyroidism and ophthalmopathy. This clonotype was seen a handful of times. Its matching antigen is unknown. Using RNA transcripts as the source, TCR beta CDR3 regions were amplified. Researchers ran a first-round RT-PCR on the TCR CDR3 using the HTBI primer set. TCRdb independently ran MiXCR on the multiplex PCR reads; one entry per CDR3 protein. The sample has about 590,000 distinct CDR3 sequences; 14% are singletons. Ophthalmopathy cases scored 3 or more on the Clinical Activity Score and 4 or more on NOSPECS grade, with duration below 3 months. Using around 10 ml of fresh peripheral blood, PBMCs were prepared. V was shortened by 6 bases and J by 2 bases, with 14 bases between the two germline ends. This CDR3 has 15 amino acids. Germline CDR1 is LNHDA and CDR2 is SQIVND (reference sequence). Points from the study as a whole: Most expanded thyroid clonotypes above 0.001 also appeared in blood.

The chain couples TRBV19 to TRBJ1-5; maybe TRBD1 (5 bases). Sequences were obtained from blood. The sequence came from a young woman with Graves' ophthalmopathy. Here the CDR3 reads CASRYNPGGNQPQHF. CDR3 bases: TGTGCCAGTAGGTACAATCCGGGGGGCAATCAGCCCCAGCATTTT.